This T cell receptor (beta chain) appears in the sequencing data of a study of blood T cell repertoires in COVID-19. CDR3 size: 16 residues. Germline values: CDR1 LGHDT, CDR2 YNNKEL (reference sequence). Losses at the gene ends were 1 base for V and 2 bases for J; bases not matched to a gene: 5. Profiling relied on immunoSEQ multiplex PCR, and the TCRdb table lists in-frame clones only, not all of them. Of about 250,000 clones in the sample, under 85% were seen once. The TCR was taken from a human donor with COVID-19, enrolled during active disease. The donor label of this sample is uncertain. The V call is TRBV3-1 (or the pseudogene TRBV3-2), the J call TRBJ2-5; 9 bases match TRBD1. Specimen: peripheral blood. For the CDR3, the DNA is TGTGCCAGCAGCCAAGTCTGGGACAGGGTACAAGAGACCCAGTACTTC. It is translated as CASSQVWDRVQETQYF.